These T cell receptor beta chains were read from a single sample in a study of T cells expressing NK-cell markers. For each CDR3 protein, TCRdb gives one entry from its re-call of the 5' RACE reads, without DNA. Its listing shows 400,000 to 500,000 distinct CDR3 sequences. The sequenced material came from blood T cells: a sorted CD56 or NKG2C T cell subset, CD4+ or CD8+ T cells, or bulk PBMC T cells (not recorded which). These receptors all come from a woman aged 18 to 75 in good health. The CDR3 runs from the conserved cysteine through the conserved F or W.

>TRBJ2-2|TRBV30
CAWSVGDRVNTGELFF
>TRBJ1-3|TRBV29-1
CSVEDTDSGNTIYF
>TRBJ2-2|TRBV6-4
CASSAEGQTGELFF
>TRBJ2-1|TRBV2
CASSVAGTGVIDEQFF
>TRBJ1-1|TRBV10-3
CATHPGNTEAFF
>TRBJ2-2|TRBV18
CASSPQVTGTSGPGELFF
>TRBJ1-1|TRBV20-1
CSARDGGALNTEAFF
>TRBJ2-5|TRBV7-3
CASSGRDSETQYF
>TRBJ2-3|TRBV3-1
CASSTPGLAGGRDTQYF
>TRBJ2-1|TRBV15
CATSIPGLAGYNEQFF
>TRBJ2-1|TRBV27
CASSLISWGQEPQFF
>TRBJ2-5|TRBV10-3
CATQEAKDGKETQYF
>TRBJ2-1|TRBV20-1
CSASRLAGSEQFF
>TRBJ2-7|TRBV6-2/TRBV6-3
CASSYGTSGIYEQYF
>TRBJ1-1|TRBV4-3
CASSQDDGNTEAFF
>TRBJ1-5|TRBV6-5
CASSFQGRMGNQPQHF
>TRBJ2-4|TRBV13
CASSSRGQGDIQYF
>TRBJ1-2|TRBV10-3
CAISEAGTYSYGYTF
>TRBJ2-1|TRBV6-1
CASSDIISGGGTYNEQFF
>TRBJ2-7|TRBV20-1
CSARKRTPIRQGGYEQYF
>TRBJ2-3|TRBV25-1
CASGRADTDTQYF
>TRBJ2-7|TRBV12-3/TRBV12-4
CASSGTDPYEQYF
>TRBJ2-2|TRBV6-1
CASSEAGGLNTGELFF
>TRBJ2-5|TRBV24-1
CATSSPKGNTKETQYF
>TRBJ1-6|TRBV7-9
CASSPDRLTNSPLHF
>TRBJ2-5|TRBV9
CASSARTSGGKLETQYF
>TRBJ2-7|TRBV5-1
CASSPGTSGRRVYEQYF
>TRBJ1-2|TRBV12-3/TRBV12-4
CASSPQGGRGGYTF
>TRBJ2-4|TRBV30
CAWRSPVLLAGVDIQYF
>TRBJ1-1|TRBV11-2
CASSLVRGFNTEAFF
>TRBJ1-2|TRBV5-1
CASSHLPGGVANYGYTF
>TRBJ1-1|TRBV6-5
CASSYGDPGLGAEAFF
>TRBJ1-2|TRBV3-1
CASSQEGSGYTF
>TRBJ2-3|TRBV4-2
CASSQPTSGGGADTQYF
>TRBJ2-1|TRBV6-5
CASSYGAGGNNEQFF
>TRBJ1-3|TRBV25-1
CASSETGGGNTIYF
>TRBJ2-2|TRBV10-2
CASNQGNTGELFF
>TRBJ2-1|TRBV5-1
CASSQTPGTSGRPGDEQFF
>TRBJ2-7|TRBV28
CASSFSLSGSHEQYF
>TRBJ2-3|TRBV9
CASSATSAHPSTDTQYF
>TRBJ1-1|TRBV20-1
CSARGTRNTEAFF
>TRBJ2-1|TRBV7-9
CASSSRTGSSYNEQFF
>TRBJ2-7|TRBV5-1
CASSFITQNEQYF
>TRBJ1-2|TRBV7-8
CASSLASFGGFYGYTF
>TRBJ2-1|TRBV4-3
CASSQDGVAGAWYNEQFF
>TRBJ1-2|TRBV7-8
CASSPDLTGGYYGYTF
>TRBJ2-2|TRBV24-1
CATSRTGTGGIGELFF
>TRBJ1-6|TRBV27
CASSLGTGEGNSPLHF
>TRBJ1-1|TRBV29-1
CSATTWDRPNTEAFF
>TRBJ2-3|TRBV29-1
CSALAGLHTDTQYF
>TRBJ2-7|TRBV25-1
CASSNRGTSGTGEQYF